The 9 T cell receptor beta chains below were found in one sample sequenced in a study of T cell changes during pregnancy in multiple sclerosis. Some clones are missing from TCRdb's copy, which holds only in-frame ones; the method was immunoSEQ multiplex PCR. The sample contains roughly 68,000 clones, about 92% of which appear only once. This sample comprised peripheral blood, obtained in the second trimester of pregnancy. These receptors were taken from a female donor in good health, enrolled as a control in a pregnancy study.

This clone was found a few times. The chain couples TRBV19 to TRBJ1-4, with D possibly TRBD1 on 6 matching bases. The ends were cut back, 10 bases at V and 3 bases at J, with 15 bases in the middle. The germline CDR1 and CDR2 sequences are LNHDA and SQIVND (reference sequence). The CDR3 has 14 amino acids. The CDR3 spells CATCSGQSNEKLFF. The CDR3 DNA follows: TGTGCCACCTGTTCCGGACAGTCTAATGAAAAACTGTTTTTT.

The CDR3 DNA sequence: TGTGCCAGCAGCGCCTCAGGGGGTTACGAGCAGTACTTC. Protein: CASSASGGYEQYF. The chain has TRBV7-3 and TRBJ2-7; TRBD1 agrees at 7 bases. Looked up from germline, CDR1 is SGHTA and CDR2 is FQGTGA. CDR3 length: 13 residues. Losses at the gene ends were 5 bases for V and 4 bases for J; bases not matched to a gene: 5.

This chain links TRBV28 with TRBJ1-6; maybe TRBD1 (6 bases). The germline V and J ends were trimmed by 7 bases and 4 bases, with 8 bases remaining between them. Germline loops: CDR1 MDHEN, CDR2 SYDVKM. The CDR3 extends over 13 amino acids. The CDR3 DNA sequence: TGTGCCAGCAACAGGGTTTATAATTCACCCCTCCACTTT. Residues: CASNRVYNSPLHF.

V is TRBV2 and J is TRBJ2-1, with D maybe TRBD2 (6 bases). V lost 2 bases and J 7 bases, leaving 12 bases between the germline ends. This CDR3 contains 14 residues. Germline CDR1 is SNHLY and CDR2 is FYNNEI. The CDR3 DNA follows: TGTGCCAGCAGTGAACGGCGGGGTGGAAATGAGCAGTTCTTC. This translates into CASSERRGGNEQFF.

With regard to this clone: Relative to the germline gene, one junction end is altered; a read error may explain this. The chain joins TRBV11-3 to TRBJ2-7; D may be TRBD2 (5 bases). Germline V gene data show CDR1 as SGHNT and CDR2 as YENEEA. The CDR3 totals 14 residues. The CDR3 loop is CASSLDPQADEQYF. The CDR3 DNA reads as TGTGCCAGCAGCTTAGACCCCCAAGCGGACGAACAGTACTTC.

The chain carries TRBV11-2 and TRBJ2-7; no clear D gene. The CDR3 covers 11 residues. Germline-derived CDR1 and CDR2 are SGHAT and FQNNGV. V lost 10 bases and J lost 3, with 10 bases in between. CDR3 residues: CATALGYEQYF. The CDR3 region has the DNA TGTGCCACCGCTCTCGGCTACGAGCAGTACTTC. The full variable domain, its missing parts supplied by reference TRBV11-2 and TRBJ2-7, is EAGVAQSPRYKIIEKRQSVAFWCNPISGHATLYWYQQILGQGPKLLIQFQNNGVVDDSQLPKDRFSAERLKGVDSTLKIQPAKLEDSAVYLCATALGYEQYFGPGTRLTVT.

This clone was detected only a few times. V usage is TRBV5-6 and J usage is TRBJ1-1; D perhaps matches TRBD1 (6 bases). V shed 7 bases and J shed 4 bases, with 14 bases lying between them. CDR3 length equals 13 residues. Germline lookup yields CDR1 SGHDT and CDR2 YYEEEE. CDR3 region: CASAGAGITEAFF. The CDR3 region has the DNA TGTGCCAGCGCAGGGGCAGGGATCACTGAAGCTTTCTTT. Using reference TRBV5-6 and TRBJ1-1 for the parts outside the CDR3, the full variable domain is DAGVTQSPTHLIKTRGQQVTLRCSPKSGHDTVSWYQQALGQGPQFIFQYYEEEERQRGNFPDRFSGHQFPNYSSELNVNALLLGDSALYLCASAGAGITEAFFGQGTRLTVV.

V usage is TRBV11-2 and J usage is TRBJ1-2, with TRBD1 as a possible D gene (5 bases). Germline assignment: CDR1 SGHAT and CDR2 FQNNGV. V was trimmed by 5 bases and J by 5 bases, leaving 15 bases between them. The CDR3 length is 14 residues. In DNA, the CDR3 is TGTGCCAGCAGCCCCGGGGGGGACCCTTATGGCTACACCTTC. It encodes CASSPGGDPYGYTF.

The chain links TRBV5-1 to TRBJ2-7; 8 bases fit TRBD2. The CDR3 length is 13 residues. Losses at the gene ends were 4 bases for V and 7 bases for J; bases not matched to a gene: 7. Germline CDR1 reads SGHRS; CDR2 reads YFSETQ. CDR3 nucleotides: TGCGCCAGCAGCAAGGGACTAGAGAGTGAGCAGTACTTC. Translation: CASSKGLESEQYF.